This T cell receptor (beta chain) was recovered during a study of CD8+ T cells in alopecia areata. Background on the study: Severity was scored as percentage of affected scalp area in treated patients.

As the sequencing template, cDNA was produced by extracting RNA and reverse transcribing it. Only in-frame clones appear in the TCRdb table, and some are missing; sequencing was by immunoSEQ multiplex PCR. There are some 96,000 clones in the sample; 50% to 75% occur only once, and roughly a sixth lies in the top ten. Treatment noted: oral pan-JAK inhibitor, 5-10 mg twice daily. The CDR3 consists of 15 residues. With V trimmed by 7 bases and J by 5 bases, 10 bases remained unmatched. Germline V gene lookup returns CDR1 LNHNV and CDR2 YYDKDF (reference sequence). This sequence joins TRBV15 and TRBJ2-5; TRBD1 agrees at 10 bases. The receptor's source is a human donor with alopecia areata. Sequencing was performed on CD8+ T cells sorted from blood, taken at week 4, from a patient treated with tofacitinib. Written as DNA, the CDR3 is TGTGCCACCATACCGACCGACAGGGGGCACGAGACCCAGTACTTC. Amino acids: CATIPTDRGHETQYF.